This passage covers 22 T cell receptor beta chains from one sample sequenced in a study of blood T cell repertoires in COVID-19. Produced via immunoSEQ multiplex PCR; TCRdb's table is partial and in-frame only. The table includes approximately 76,000 clones, about 86% detected once. The sample taken for sequencing was peripheral blood. The receptors shown here come from a man older than 75 with active or convalescent COVID-19.

With respect to this clone: An end of the junction differs from the germline gene, which may be a read error. The chain recombines TRBV6-2 or TRBV6-3 with TRBJ2-5; 9 positions match TRBD2. The CDR3 covers 14 residues. Germline V gene data show CDR1 as MNHEY and CDR2 as SVGEGT. CDR3 sequence reads: CASSQREVQGTQYF. The CDR3 nucleotides are TGTGCCAGCAGCCAGCGGGAGGTTCAAGGGACCCAGTACTTC.

J is TRBJ2-4 and V is TRBV2; 10 positions match TRBD1. This CDR3 region has 14 residues. Germline CDR1 and CDR2: SNHLY and FYNNEI. After removal of 6 bases from V and 6 bases from J, the junction contained 5 bases not matched to a gene. CDR3 coding DNA: TGTGCCAGCAGCGGGGACAGGGGCGGAAACATTCAGTACTTC. Its translation: CASSGDRGGNIQYF. Full variable domain (missing parts from reference TRBV2 and TRBJ2-4): EPEVTQTPSHQVTQMGQEVILRCVPISNHLYFYWYRQILGQKVEFLVSFYNNEISEKSEIFDDQFSVERPDGSNFTLKIRSTKLEDSAMYFCASSGDRGGNIQYFGAGTRLSVL.

The genes are TRBV5-1 and TRBJ1-1; possible D gene TRBD1, 6 bases. The germline V gene has CDR1 SGHRS and CDR2 YFSETQ. This CDR3 has 14 amino acids. V was pared by 5 bases and J by 5 bases, with 16 bases between. Written as DNA, the CDR3 is TGCGCCAGCAGATTCGTATCAGGGGTAACTGAAGCTTTCTTT. Its protein product is CASRFVSGVTEAFF.

The rearrangement joins TRBV7-8 to TRBJ2-3; 9 bases line up with TRBD1. With V trimmed by 5 bases and J by 1 base, 4 bases remained unmatched. This CDR3 is 15 amino acids long. Germline CDR1 reads SGHVS; CDR2 reads FQNEAQ. The CDR3 region has the DNA TGTGCCAGCAGCCCGTGGGACAGGGGCACAGATACGCAGTATTTT. Amino acids: CASSPWDRGTDTQYF.

V gene TRBV19 combines with J gene TRBJ2-1; TRBD2 is a possible D gene (6 bases). Germline values: CDR1 LNHDA, CDR2 SQIVND (reference sequence). The V end was cut by 7 bases, the J end by 9 bases, with 16 bases between. The CDR3 is made up of 13 amino acids. The CDR3 nucleotides read TGTGCCAGTACCTCGACTAGTGGGGGTGAGCAGTTCTTC. Translation gives CASTSTSGGEQFF. The full variable domain, in which reference TRBV19 and TRBJ2-1 provide the parts outside the CDR3, is DGGITQSPKYLFRKEGQNVTLSCEQNLNHDAMYWYRQDPGQGLRLIYYSQIVNDFQKGDIAEGYSVSREKKESFPLTVTSAQKNPTAFYLCASTSTSGGEQFFGPGTRLTVL.

This chain links TRBV27 with TRBJ1-2; 8 bases are a match to TRBD1. Germline V gene data show CDR1 as MNHEY and CDR2 as SMNVEV (reference sequence). The CDR3 length is 15 residues. V gave up 6 bases and J gave up 3 bases; unmatched junction bases: 9. CDR3 amino acids: CASSSFVDRDYGYTF. CDR3 DNA: TGTGCCAGCAGCTCGTTCGTGGACAGGGACTATGGCTACACCTTC.

V and J are TRBV19 and TRBJ1-5; 7 positions match TRBD1. Looked up from germline, CDR1 is LNHDA and CDR2 is SQIVND (reference sequence). The CDR3 has 17 amino acids. After removal of 10 bases from V and 0 bases from J, the junction contained 15 bases not matched to a gene. The CDR3 here is CATLRDSFNYSNQPQHF. The CDR3 nucleotides read TGTGCCACCCTACGGGACAGCTTTAACTATAGCAATCAGCCCCAGCATTTT.

The chain recombines TRBV28 with TRBJ1-6; a possible D gene is TRBD1 (5 bases). Trimming left V 3 bases short and J 5 bases short, with 8 bases between. The CDR3 is 14 residues long. Germline loops: CDR1 MDHEN, CDR2 SYDVKM. The CDR3 spells CASSFQGDNSPLHF. The CDR3 DNA reads TGTGCCAGCAGTTTCCAGGGCGATAATTCACCCCTCCACTTT.

This clone appeared once. The V call is TRBV3-1 (or the pseudogene TRBV3-2), the J call TRBJ2-1; 11 positions agree with TRBD1. This CDR3 spans 15 amino acids. Germline trimming cut 3 bases from V and 8 bases from J; bases unmatched to any gene: 6. CDR1 and CDR2 (germline): LGHDT, YNNKEL (reference sequence). In DNA, the CDR3 is TGTGCCAGCAGCCACGGACAGGGGGCACGGGATGAGCAGTTCTTC. It translates to CASSHGQGARDEQFF.

The V and J genes are TRBV11-2 and TRBJ2-3; no clear D gene. The CDR3 spans 13 residues. CDR1 and CDR2 (germline): SGHAT, FQNNGV. The V and J ends lost 1 base and 6 bases respectively, with 8 bases between them. CDR3 bases: TGTGCCAGCAGCTTAGGGAGCTTCGATACGCAGTATTTT. Amino acids: CASSLGSFDTQYF.

This chain uses TRBV7-8 with TRBJ2-7; D is unresolved. Trimming took off 0 bases at V and 4 bases at J, with 7 bases between the two ends. The V gene's germline CDR1 is SGHVS and CDR2 FQNEAQ. This CDR3 has 13 residues. CDR3 bases: TGTGCCAGCAGCTTAGCGGAGCAATACGAGCAGTACTTC. Translating gives CASSLAEQYEQYF.

The CDR3 region is CASSHTGQGGGYGYTF. The CDR3 region has the DNA TGTGCCAGCAGCCATACGGGACAAGGGGGTGGCTATGGCTACACCTTC. The chain is built from TRBV16 and TRBJ1-2; maybe TRBD1 (6 bases). Trimming took 3 bases from V and 4 from J, leaving 18 bases between them. The CDR3 loop spans 16 amino acids. CDR1 KGHSY and CDR2 FQNENV come from the germline V gene.

The chain joins TRBV5-1 to TRBJ2-1, with 7 bases that match TRBD2. Germline assignment: CDR1 SGHRS and CDR2 YFSETQ. V trimming: 6 bases; J trimming: 7 bases; junction bases outside the gene matches: 22. The CDR3 extends over 18 amino acids. The CDR3 loop is CASTDPQGGGRPVNEQFF. DNA for the CDR3: TGCGCCAGCACCGATCCCCAGGGCGGGGGACGCCCGGTTAATGAGCAGTTCTTC.

The gene calls are TRBV2 and TRBJ2-5; the match to TRBD2 covers 14 bases. Germline assignment: CDR1 SNHLY and CDR2 FYNNEI. The CDR3 is 18 amino acids. The ends lost 2 bases at V and 4 bases at J; junction bases unmatched: 9. The CDR3 bases are TGTGCCAGCAGTGAATCCCGGACTAGCGGGGGGAGGGGAGAGACCCAGTACTTC. The encoded protein is CASSESRTSGGRGETQYF.

The chain has TRBV6-5 and TRBJ2-7; perhaps TRBD1 as D (6 bases). CDR3 length: 14 residues. V dropped 6 bases and J dropped 3 bases, with 15 bases sitting between them. The V gene's germline CDR1 is MNHEY and CDR2 SVGAGI. The CDR3 sequence is CASRWTDMNYEQYF. As DNA, the CDR3 is TGTGCCAGCAGGTGGACAGATATGAACTACGAGCAGTACTTC.

The CDR3 loop reads CAIRSGTGDTGELFF. The CDR3 region has the DNA TGTGCCATCAGGTCCGGGACAGGGGACACCGGGGAGCTGTTTTTT. The chain recombines TRBV10-3 with TRBJ2-2; 10 positions match TRBD1. Germline assignment: CDR1 ENHRY and CDR2 SYGVKD. V trimming: 6 bases; J trimming: 3 bases; junction bases outside the gene matches: 4. CDR3 size: 15 residues.

The rearrangement joins TRBV3-1 (or the pseudogene TRBV3-2) to TRBJ2-7; tentative D call: TRBD2 (5 bases). V lost 3 bases and J 1 base, leaving 13 bases between the germline ends. The CDR3 consists of 15 residues. Germline-derived CDR1 and CDR2 are LGHDT and YNNKEL (reference sequence). The CDR3 protein is CASSQEAAPSYEQYF. CDR3 DNA sequence: TGTGCCAGCAGCCAGGAGGCGGCCCCATCCTACGAGCAGTACTTC.

The gene calls are TRBV9 and TRBJ2-7, with 12 bases that match TRBD2. The CDR3 extends over 15 amino acids. V lost 4 bases to trimming and J lost 7 bases; unmatched junction nucleotides: 9. CDR1 and CDR2 (germline): SGDLS, YYNGEE. The CDR3: CASSPRTSGIEEQYF. CDR3 sequence (DNA): TGTGCCAGCAGCCCACGGACTAGCGGGATCGAAGAGCAGTACTTC.

This chain connects TRBV11-2 to TRBJ2-1; maybe TRBD2 (6 bases). Germline V lookup: CDR1 SGHAT, CDR2 FQNNGV. The CDR3 contains 15 residues. Trimming stripped 5 bases from V and 6 bases from J, with 17 bases between. The CDR3 is CASSLWGDLANEQFF. Written as DNA, the CDR3 is TGTGCCAGCAGCCTATGGGGGGACCTTGCCAATGAGCAGTTCTTC.

This clone was counted once. V usage is TRBV24-1 and J usage is TRBJ2-3; D uncertain. Germline-derived CDR1 and CDR2 are KGHDR and SFDVKD. Trimming removed 3 bases from V and 6 bases from J, with 6 bases in between. The length of the CDR3 is 12 residues. This chain's CDR3 is CATSDPRDTQYF. DNA for the CDR3: TGTGCCACCAGTGATCCTCGTGATACGCAGTATTTT.

The chain combines TRBV7-2 with TRBJ2-7, with D maybe TRBD2 (7 bases). V lost 6 bases to trimming and J lost 1 base, with 10 bases between them. Germline V gene data show CDR1 as SGHTA and CDR2 as FQGNSA. The CDR3 runs to 13 residues. CDR3 nucleotides: TGTGCCAGCAGGGGGGGGACATCCTACGAGCAGTACTTC. Protein product: CASRGGTSYEQYF.

V is TRBV30 and J is TRBJ1-2; TRBD1 is a possible D gene (6 bases). CDR1 GTSNPN and CDR2 SVGIG come from the germline V gene (reference sequence). There are 14 residues in the CDR3. The germline V and J ends were trimmed by 1 base and 4 bases, with 13 bases remaining between them. The chain's CDR3 is CAWSAGQSSYGYTF. CDR3 nucleotide sequence: TGTGCCTGGAGTGCAGGACAGTCGTCCTATGGCTACACCTTC.